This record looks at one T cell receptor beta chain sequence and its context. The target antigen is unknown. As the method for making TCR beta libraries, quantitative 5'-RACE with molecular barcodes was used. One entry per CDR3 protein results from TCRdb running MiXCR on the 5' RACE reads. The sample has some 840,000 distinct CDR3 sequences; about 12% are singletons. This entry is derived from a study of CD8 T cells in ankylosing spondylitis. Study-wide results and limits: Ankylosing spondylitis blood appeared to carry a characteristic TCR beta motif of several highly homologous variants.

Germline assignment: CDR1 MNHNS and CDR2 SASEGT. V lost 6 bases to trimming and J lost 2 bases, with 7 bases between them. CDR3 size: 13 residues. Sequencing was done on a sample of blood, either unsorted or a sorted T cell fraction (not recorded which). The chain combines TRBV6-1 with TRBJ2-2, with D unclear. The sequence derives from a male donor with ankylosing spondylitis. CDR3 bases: TGTGCCAGCAGCGATACAAACACCGGGGAGCTGTTTTTT. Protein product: CASSDTNTGELFF.